Following are 11 T cell receptor beta chains from one sample sequenced in a study of T cell repertoires in cytomegalovirus infection. One entry per CDR3 protein, called by TCRdb with MiXCR from the reads. The sample records about 46,000 distinct CDR3 sequences, roughly 20% being singletons. Their cognate antigens are unknown. The sequenced material came from PBMCs, sequenced either directly or after in vitro stimulation (not recorded which). These receptors were obtained from a human donor in good health (CMV status not recorded). Some clones in this sample may be carry-over from other donors' samples.

The genes are TRBV20-1 and TRBJ2-7; D might be TRBD2 (6 bases). Germline CDR1 DFQATT, CDR2 SNEGSKA (reference sequence). Between the trimmed V and J ends, which lost 5 bases and 3 bases, there was a span of 20 bases. There are 15 residues in the CDR3. CDR3 sequence: CSACSGGVLGYEQYF. CDR3 DNA sequence: TGCAGTGCTTGCTCCGGGGGAGTCCTCGGCTACGAGCAGTACTTC.

At least ten counts were recorded for this clonotype. The chain uses TRBV7-2 and TRBJ2-3; D is ambiguous. Germline V gene lookup returns CDR1 SGHTA and CDR2 FQGNSA. The length of the CDR3 is 14 residues. V lost 5 bases and J lost 0, with 9 bases in between. DNA of the CDR3: TGTGCCAGCAGCGTAGACTGGAGCACAGATACGCAGTATTTT. Translating it yields CASSVDWSTDTQYF.

The chain couples TRBV20-1 to TRBJ1-2; D is unclear. Germline V gene lookup returns CDR1 DFQATT and CDR2 SNEGSKA (reference sequence). Trimming stripped 0 bases from V and 2 bases from J, with 7 bases between. The CDR3 totals 13 residues. In nucleotides, the CDR3 is TGCAGTGCTAGAGATCGGTGGAACTATGGCTACACCTTC. Its translation: CSARDRWNYGYTF.

The CDR3 DNA reads as TGCAGCGTTCGGACTAGCGGTAACGATGAGCAGTTCTTC. This gives the protein CSVRTSGNDEQFF. V usage is TRBV29-1 and J usage is TRBJ2-1; 10 nucleotides agree with TRBD2. Germline assignment: CDR1 SQVTM and CDR2 ANQGSEA. V lost 5 bases to trimming and J lost 8 bases; unmatched junction nucleotides: 6. The CDR3 spans 13 residues.

This clonotype was observed once. Given the absence of the conserved phenylalanine or tryptophan at the CDR3 end, a read error is likely. It is unclear where the CDR3 begins or ends on the DNA, so no DNA is shown, and the CDR3 is as TCRdb lists it. This chain uses TRBV6-5 with TRBJ2-1; the D call TRBD2 from the table was never checked on the DNA. Germline values: CDR1 MNHEY, CDR2 SVGAGI. The CDR3 is 13 residues long, ends included. The CDR3 loop is CASSYSGDEIRFL.

This chain uses TRBV6-6 with TRBJ2-2; D perhaps matches TRBD2 (6 bases). Germline V gene lookup returns CDR1 MNHNY and CDR2 SVGAGI (reference sequence). This CDR3 spans 14 amino acids. With 5 bases removed from V and 2 bases from J, the gap between germline ends came to 9 bases. The CDR3: CASSRGLNTGELFF. DNA for the CDR3: TGTGCCAGCAGTAGGGGACTCAACACCGGGGAGCTGTTTTTT.

This clonotype has more than one count but fewer than ten. V and J are TRBV6-1 and TRBJ2-7; TRBD1 matches at 8 bases. The CDR3 runs to 15 residues. CDR1 and CDR2 (germline): MNHNS, SASEGT. J was trimmed by 2 bases and V by 1 base; bases with no gene match: 4. The CDR3 DNA is TGTGCCAGCAGTGAAGAGGACAGGGCCCCCTACGAGCAGTACTTC. This translates into CASSEEDRAPYEQYF.

This clonotype was observed a few times. The chain recombines TRBV18 with TRBJ2-2; D is unresolved. This CDR3 comprises 17 residues. The germline V gene has CDR1 KGHSH and CDR2 LQKENI. V shed 2 bases and J shed 0 bases, with 13 bases lying between them. The CDR3 nucleotides are TGTGCCAGCTCACCAAACTCTTGGTTCGCGAACACCGGGGAGCTGTTTTTT. Translated, it gives CASSPNSWFANTGELFF. Supplemented by reference TRBV18 and TRBJ2-2, the full variable domain reads NAGVMQNPRHLVRRRGQEARLRCSPMKGHSHVYWYRQLPEEGLKFMVYLQKENIIDESGMPKERFSAEFPKEGPSILRIQQVVRGDSAAYFCASSPNSWFANTGELFFGEGSRLTVL.

The DNA for the CDR3 is TGCGCCAGCAGCCAAGCATTACCTCCGGCGGATACGCAGTATTTT. Amino acid sequence: CASSQALPPADTQYF. The chain employs TRBV4-3 and TRBJ2-3; D remains ambiguous. The germline V gene encodes CDR1 LGHNA and CDR2 YSLEER. V gave up 1 base and J gave up 6 bases, with 14 bases separating them. The CDR3 has 15 amino acids.

This clonotype was counted ten times or more. The J gene is TRBJ2-3, the V gene TRBV7-9, with 7 bases aligning to TRBD2. Looked up from germline, CDR1 is SEHNR and CDR2 is FQNEAQ (reference sequence). There are 15 residues in the CDR3. V trimming: 1 base; J trimming: 4 bases; junction bases outside the gene matches: 5. The CDR3 nucleotides are TGTGCCAGCAGCTTAGAGAGGCTAGCGGCAGATACGCAGTATTTT. Residues: CASSLERLAADTQYF.

The chain carries TRBV7-6 and TRBJ1-5; D is perhaps TRBD1 (5 bases). The CDR3 consists of 15 residues. V was trimmed by 4 bases and J by 7 bases, leaving 17 bases between them. From germline, CDR1 is SGHVS and CDR2 FNYEAQ. CDR3 sequence (DNA): TGTGCCAGCAGCTCAATCGGCTCCGAGGGGCAGCCCCAGCATTTT. It yields the protein CASSSIGSEGQPQHF.